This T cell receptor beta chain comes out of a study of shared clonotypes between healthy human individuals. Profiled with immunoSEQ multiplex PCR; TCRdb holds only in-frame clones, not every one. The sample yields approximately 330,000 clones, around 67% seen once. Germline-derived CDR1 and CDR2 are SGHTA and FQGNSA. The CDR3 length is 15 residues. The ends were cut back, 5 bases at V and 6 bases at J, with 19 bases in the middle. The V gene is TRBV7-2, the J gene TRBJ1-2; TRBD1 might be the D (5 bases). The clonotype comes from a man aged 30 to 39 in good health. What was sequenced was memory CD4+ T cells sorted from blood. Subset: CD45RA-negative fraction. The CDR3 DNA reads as TGTGCCAGCAGCCGGGACCTAAGCGTTAGCGATGGCTACACCTTC. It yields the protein CASSRDLSVSDGYTF.